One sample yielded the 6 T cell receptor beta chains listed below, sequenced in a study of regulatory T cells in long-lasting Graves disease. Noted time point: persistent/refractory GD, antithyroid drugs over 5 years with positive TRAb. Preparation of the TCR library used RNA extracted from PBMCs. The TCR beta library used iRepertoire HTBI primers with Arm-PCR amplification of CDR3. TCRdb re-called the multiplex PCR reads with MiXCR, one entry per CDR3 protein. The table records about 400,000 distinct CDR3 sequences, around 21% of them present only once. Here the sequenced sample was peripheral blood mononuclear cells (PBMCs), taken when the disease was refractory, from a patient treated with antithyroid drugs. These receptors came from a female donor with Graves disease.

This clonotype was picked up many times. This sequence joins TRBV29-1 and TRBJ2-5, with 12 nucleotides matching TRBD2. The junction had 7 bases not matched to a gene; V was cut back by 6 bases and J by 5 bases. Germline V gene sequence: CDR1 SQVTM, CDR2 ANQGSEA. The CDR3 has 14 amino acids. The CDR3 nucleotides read TGCAGCGTGACTAGCGGGAGAGGTTTGGAGACCCAGTACTTC. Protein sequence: CSVTSGRGLETQYF.

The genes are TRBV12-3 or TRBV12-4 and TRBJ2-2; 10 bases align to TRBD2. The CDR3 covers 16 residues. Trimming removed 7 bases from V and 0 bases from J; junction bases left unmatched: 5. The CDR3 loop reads CASIPGLAANTGELFF. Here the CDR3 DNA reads TGTGCCAGCATCCCAGGACTAGCGGCGAACACCGGGGAGCTGTTTTTT.

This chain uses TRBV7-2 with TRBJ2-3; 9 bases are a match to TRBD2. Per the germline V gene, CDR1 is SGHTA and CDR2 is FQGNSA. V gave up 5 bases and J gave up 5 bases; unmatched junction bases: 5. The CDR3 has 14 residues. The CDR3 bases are TGTGCCAGCAGCAGCGCGGGGGGGTTAGATACGCAGTATTTT. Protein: CASSSAGGLDTQYF.

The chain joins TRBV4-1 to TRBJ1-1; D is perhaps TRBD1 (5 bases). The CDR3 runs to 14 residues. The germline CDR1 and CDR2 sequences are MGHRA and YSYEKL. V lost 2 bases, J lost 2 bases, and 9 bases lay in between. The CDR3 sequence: CASSQPGLNTEAFF. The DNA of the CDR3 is TGCGCCAGCAGCCAACCAGGGCTTAACACTGAAGCTTTCTTT.

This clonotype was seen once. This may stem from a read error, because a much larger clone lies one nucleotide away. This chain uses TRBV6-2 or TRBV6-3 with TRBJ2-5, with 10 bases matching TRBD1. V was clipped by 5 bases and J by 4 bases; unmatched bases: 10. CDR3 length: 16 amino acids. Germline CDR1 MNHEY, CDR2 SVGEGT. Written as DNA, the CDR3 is TGTGCCAGCAGTCCCTGGGACAGGGGCACTGGAGAGACCCAGTACTTC. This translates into CASSPWDRGTGETQYF.

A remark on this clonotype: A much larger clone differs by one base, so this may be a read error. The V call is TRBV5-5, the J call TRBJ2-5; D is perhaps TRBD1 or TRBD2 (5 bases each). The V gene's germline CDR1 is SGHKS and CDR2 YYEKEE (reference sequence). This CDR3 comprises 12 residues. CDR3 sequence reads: CASSAVGGTQCF. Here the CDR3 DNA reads TGTGCCAGCAGCGCGGTCGGTGGGACCCAGTGCTTC.